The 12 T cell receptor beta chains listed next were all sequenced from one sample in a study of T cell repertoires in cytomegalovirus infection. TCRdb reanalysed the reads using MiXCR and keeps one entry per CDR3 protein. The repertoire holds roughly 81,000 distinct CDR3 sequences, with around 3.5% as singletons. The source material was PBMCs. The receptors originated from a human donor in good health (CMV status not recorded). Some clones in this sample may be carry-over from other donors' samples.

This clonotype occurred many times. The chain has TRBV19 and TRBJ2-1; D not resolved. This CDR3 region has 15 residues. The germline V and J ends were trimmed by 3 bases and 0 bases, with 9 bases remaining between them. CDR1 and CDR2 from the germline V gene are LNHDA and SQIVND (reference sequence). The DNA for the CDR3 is TGTGCCAGTAGTATGGTCTATGGCTCCTACAATGAGCAGTTCTTC. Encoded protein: CASSMVYGSYNEQFF. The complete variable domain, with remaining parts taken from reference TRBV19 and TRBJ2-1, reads DGGITQSPKYLFRKEGQNVTLSCEQNLNHDAMYWYRQDPGQGLRLIYYSQIVNDFQKGDIAEGYSVSREKKESFPLTVTSAQKNPTAFYLCASSMVYGSYNEQFFGPGTRLTVL.

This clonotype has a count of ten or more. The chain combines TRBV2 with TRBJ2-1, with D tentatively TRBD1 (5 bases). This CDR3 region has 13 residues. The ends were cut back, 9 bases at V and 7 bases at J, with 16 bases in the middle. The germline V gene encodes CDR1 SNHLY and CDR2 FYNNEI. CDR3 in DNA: TGTGCCAGTGTTAAGGGCAGGGTTAATGAGCAGTTCTTC. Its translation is CASVKGRVNEQFF.

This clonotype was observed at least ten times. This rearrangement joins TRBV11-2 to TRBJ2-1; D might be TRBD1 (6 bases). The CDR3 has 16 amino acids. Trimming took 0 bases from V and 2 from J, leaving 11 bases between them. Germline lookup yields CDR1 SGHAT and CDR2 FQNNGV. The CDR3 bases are TGTGCCAGCAGCTTAGATTCAGGGGCCCCCTACAATGAGCAGTTCTTC. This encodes CASSLDSGAPYNEQFF.

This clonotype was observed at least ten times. The CDR3: CSARRQNQPQHF. Here the CDR3 DNA reads TGCAGTGCGCGACGGCAGAATCAGCCCCAGCATTTT. The V and J genes are TRBV20-1 and TRBJ1-5; no clear D gene. The CDR3 runs to 12 residues. Germline values: CDR1 DFQATT, CDR2 SNEGSKA (reference sequence). V lost 6 bases and J lost 4, with 10 bases in between.

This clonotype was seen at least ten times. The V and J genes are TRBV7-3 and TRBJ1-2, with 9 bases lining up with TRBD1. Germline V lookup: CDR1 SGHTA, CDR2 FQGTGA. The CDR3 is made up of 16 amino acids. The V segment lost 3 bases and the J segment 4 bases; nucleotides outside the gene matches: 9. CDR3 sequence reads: CASSFGDRAEVYGYTF. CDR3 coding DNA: TGTGCCAGCAGCTTTGGGGACAGGGCGGAGGTCTATGGCTACACCTTC.

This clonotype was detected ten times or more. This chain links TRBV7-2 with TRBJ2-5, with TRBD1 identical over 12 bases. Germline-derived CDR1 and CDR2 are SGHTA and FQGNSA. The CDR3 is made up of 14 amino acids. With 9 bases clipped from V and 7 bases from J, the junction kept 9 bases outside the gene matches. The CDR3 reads CASFRDRGPGTQYF. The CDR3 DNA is TGTGCCAGTTTTAGGGACAGGGGGCCGGGGACCCAGTACTTC.

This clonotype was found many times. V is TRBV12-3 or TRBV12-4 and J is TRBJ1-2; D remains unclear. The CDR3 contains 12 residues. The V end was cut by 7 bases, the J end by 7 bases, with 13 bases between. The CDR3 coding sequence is TGTGCCAGCACTCGGACGGTTGGTGGCTACACCTTC. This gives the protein CASTRTVGGYTF.

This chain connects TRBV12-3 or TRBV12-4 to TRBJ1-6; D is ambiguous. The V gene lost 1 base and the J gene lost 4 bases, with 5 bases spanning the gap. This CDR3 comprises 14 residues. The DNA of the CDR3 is TGTGCCAGCAGTTTAGGGGATTATAATTCACCCCTCCACTTT. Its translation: CASSLGDYNSPLHF.

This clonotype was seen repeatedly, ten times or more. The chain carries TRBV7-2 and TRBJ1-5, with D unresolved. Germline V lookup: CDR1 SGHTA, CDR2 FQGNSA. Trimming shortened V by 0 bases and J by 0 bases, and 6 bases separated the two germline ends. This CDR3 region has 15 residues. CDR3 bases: TGTGCCAGCAGCTTAGCCAGAAATAGCAATCAGCCCCAGCATTTT. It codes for CASSLARNSNQPQHF.

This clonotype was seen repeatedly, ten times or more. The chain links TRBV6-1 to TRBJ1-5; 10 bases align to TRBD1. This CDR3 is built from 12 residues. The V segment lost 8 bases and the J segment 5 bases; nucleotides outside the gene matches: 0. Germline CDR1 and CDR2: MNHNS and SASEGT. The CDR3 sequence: CASGTGDQPQHF. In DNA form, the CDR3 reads TGTGCCAGCGGGACAGGGGATCAGCCCCAGCATTTT.

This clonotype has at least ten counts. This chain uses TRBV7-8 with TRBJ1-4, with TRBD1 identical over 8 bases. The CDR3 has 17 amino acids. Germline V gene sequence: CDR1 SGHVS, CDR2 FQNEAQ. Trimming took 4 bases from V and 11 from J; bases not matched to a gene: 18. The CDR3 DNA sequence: TGTGCCAGCAGCTCTCCCCGGACAGGGCCCCAATCTGAGAAACTGTTTTTT. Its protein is CASSSPRTGPQSEKLFF.

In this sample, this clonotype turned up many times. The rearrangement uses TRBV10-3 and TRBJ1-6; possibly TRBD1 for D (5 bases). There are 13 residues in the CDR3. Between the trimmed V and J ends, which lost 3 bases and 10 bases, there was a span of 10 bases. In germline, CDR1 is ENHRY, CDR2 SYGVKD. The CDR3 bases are TGTGCCATCAGTGACCGGGACCAATCACCCCTCCACTTT. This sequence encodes CAISDRDQSPLHF.